This TCR beta chain was retrieved from a study of cytomegalovirus exposure and HLA in healthy donors. Across the study: In a later analysis, it was reported that the roughly 120 validation repertoires had been produced on the same platform as the 550 to 850 repertoires belonging to the first cohort.

The CDR3 loop spans 13 amino acids. The ends lost 10 bases at V and 3 bases at J; junction bases unmatched: 7. CDR1 is LNHDA and CDR2 is SQIVND in the germline V gene (reference sequence). About this clone: The antigen is undetermined.

Here immunoSEQ multiplex PCR was the method, and the copy in TCRdb shows in-frame clones only, minus some. The sample lists 78,000 or so clones, 95% to 97% occurring once. General study points: Published work reported that the classifier diagnosed cytomegalovirus status with high specificity and sensitivity. Most TCR sequences showed up rarely, but some public TCRs showed up in many donors.

Donors were drawn from the approximately 120-subject validation cohort, separate from the approximately 670-subject first cohort. The rearrangement joins TRBV19 to TRBJ2-3, with TRBD1 matching over 7 bases. Specimen: PBMCs. The clonotype comes from a man between 18 and 35 years old in good health and CMV-seropositive. The CDR3 sequence: CATRTGPTDTQYF. CDR3 coding DNA: TGTGCCACCAGGACAGGACCTACAGATACGCAGTATTTT.